The clone carrying this T cell receptor beta chain was seen a handful of times. Its antigen remains unidentified. These data belong to a study of response to subunit inactivated influenza vaccine. Study observations and caveats: It was the authors' suggestion that each seasonal influenza vaccination recruits few new T cells.

There are 14 residues in the CDR3. J lost 8 bases, V lost 3 bases, and 8 bases had no gene match. CDR1 and CDR2 from the germline V gene are DFQATT and SNEGSKA (reference sequence). Each CDR3 protein is one row after TCRdb ran MiXCR on the RT-PCR reads. The sample has roughly 500,000 distinct CDR3 sequences, around 25% seen once. The same sample was also studied in work on T cells expressing NK-cell markers. This second study notes: 5'RACE template switching built TCR beta cDNA with unique molecular identifiers. The TCR beta repertoires were obtained from sorted CD3+CD56+NKG2C+, CD3+CD56+NKG2C- and CD3+CD56-NKG2C+ T cells. About 1.0-8% of CD8+ T cells in about six donors belonged to dominant NKG2C+ clonotypes. Expanded NKG2C+ T cell clones had unclear HCMV specificity.

The rearrangement uses TRBV20-1 and TRBJ2-1, with 9 bases that match TRBD2. The TCR originated in a man in his forties or fifties who received an inactivated influenza vaccine. The material sequenced was CD4+ T cells sorted from PBMCs, taken 11 to 12 days after vaccination. CDR3 residues: CSASWLAGRHEQFF. The CDR3 nucleotides are TGCAGTGCTAGCTGGCTAGCGGGGAGACATGAGCAGTTCTTC.